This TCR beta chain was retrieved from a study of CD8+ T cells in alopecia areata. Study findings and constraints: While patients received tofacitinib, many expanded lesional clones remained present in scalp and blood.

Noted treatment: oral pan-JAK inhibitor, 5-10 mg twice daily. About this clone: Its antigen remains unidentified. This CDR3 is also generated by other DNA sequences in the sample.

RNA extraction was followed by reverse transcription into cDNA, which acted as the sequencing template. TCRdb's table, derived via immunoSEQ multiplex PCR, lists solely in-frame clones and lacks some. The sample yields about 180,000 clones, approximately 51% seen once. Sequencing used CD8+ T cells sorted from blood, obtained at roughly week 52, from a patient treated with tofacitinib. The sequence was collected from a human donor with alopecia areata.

This CDR3 reads CAWSVSEKLFF. The CDR3 DNA reads TGTGCCTGGAGTGTTAGCGAAAAACTGTTTTTT. V is TRBV30 and J is TRBJ1-4; D gene ambiguous. The CDR3 is 11 amino acids. V lost 0 bases to trimming and J lost 8 bases, with 4 bases between them. CDR1 is GTSNPN and CDR2 is SVGIG in the germline V gene (reference sequence).